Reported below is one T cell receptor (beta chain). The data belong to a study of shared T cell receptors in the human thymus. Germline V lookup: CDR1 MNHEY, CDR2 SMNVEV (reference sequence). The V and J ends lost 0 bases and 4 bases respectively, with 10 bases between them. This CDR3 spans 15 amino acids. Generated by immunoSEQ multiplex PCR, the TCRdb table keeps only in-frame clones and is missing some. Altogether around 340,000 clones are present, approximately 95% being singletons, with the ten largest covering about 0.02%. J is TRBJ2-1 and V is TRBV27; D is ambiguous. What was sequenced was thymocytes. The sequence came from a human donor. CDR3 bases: TGTGCCAGCAGTTTATCGCGACCGACTTACAATGAGCAGTTCTTC. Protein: CASSLSRPTYNEQFF.